This T cell receptor beta chain is from a study of Graves' ophthalmopathy and Graves' hyperthyroidism. Study details: Sampling took place at initial diagnosis, with peripheral blood obtained before any treatment. Study-level results: Blood shared most expanded thyroid clonotypes above 0.001 frequency. Ophthalmopathy cases were distinguished from stable hyperthyroidism by a 13-signature model, reaching 85% to 90% sensitivity and 81.08% specificity.

Turning to this clonotype: What it binds is not known.

Amplified material comprised TCR beta CDR3 regions derived from RNA transcripts. Amplification began with first-round RT-PCR using HTBI primers, then second-round multiplex PCR was performed. In TCRdb, the multiplex PCR reads were re-called with MiXCR into one record per CDR3 protein. The sample holds about 170,000 distinct CDR3 sequences, roughly 37% seen once. The V end was cut by 5 bases, the J end by 3 bases, with 7 bases between. CDR1 and CDR2 (germline): MNHNS, SASEGT. The CDR3 runs to 12 residues. A duration under 3 months, NOSPECS ≥4, CAS ≥3 and moderate-to-severe activity characterized the donors with ophthalmopathy.

This clonotype was obtained from a woman between 35 and 50 years old with Graves' ophthalmopathy. V is TRBV6-1 and J is TRBJ1-1, with D uncertain. Sequenced material: peripheral blood. As DNA, the CDR3 is TGTGCCAGCAGTACCGCCGACACTGAAGCTTTCTTT. As protein: CASSTADTEAFF.